The 22 T cell receptor beta chains reported below all come from one sample, sequenced in a study of Tregs in tolerant kidney transplant recipients. The repertoire was sequenced with immunoSEQ multiplex PCR; TCRdb's copy has only in-frame clones and lacks some. The repertoire holds some 100,000 clones, with about 90% as singletons. Sequencing was performed on CD4+ T cells from blood. The receptors here all came from a human donor in good health.

CDR3 nucleotides: TGTGCCACCCAGGATTGGGGGGGGATACACACTAGCACAGATACGCAGTATTTT. This gives the protein CATQDWGGIHTSTDTQYF. The chain combines TRBV15 with TRBJ2-3, with 7 nucleotides matching TRBD2. This CDR3 spans 18 amino acids. Germline V gene lookup returns CDR1 LNHNV and CDR2 YYDKDF (reference sequence). V shed 8 bases and J 0 bases; nucleotides not matched to a gene: 17.

The chain joins TRBV18 to TRBJ2-5; 7 bases match TRBD1. Germline assignment: CDR1 KGHSH and CDR2 LQKENI. The CDR3 is made up of 15 amino acids. The ends lost 3 bases at V and 5 bases at J; junction bases unmatched: 9. The CDR3 loop reads CASSPGDSRFETQYF. In nucleotides, the CDR3 is TGTGCCAGCTCACCGGGGGACAGTCGATTCGAGACCCAGTACTTC.

V gene TRBV15 combines with J gene TRBJ2-7; 8 bases are shared with TRBD2. In germline, CDR1 is LNHNV, CDR2 YYDKDF (reference sequence). Trimming at V came to 3 bases and at J to 6 bases, leaving 7 bases not matched to a gene. The CDR3 covers 14 residues. CDR3 DNA: TGTGCCACCAGCAGCCGGGAGGGCCGTTTCGAGCAGTACTTC. This codes for CATSSREGRFEQYF. The whole variable domain, remainder taken from reference TRBV15 and TRBJ2-7, is DAMVIQNPRYQVTQFGKPVTLSCSQTLNHNVMYWYQQKSSQAPKLLFHYYDKDFNNEADTPDNFQSRRPNTSFCFLDIRSPGLGDTAMYLCATSSREGRFEQYFGPGTRLTVT.

This clone has a single count. This rearrangement joins TRBV6-5 to TRBJ1-2; 8 bases are a match to TRBD1. From germline, CDR1 is MNHEY and CDR2 SVGAGI. The V and J ends lost 6 bases and 3 bases, in that order; junction bases with no gene match: 3. The CDR3 loop spans 13 amino acids. CDR3 sequence: CASSLDRDYGYTF. Here the CDR3 DNA reads TGTGCCAGCAGCCTGGACAGGGACTATGGCTACACCTTC.

The chain employs TRBV18 and TRBJ2-7, with D possibly being TRBD2 (6 bases). V was trimmed by 2 bases and J by 2 bases, leaving 10 bases between them. The CDR3 has 14 amino acids. Germline V lookup: CDR1 KGHSH, CDR2 LQKENI. CDR3 nucleotide sequence: TGTGCCAGCTCACCAGGAGGGTTTACCTACGAGCAGTACTTC. Translated: CASSPGGFTYEQYF.

The chain recombines TRBV18 with TRBJ2-5; D might be TRBD1 (5 bases). CDR3 length: 15 amino acids. In germline, CDR1 is KGHSH, CDR2 LQKENI. V shed 3 bases and J shed 5 bases, with 16 bases lying between them. The CDR3 spells CASSPQVGPSETQYF. In DNA form, the CDR3 reads TGTGCCAGCTCACCCCAGGTGGGGCCAAGTGAGACCCAGTACTTC.

The chain recombines TRBV30 with TRBJ1-1, with D perhaps matching TRBD1 (5 bases). Germline V lookup: CDR1 GTSNPN, CDR2 SVGIG (reference sequence). This CDR3 is 13 amino acids long. V lost 5 bases to trimming and J lost 4 bases, with 14 bases between them. The CDR3 spells CAWDAAGGTEAFF. CDR3 nucleotide sequence: TGTGCCTGGGATGCTGCCGGGGGCACTGAAGCTTTCTTT.

The chain has TRBV27 and TRBJ1-5; the D gene is possibly TRBD1 (5 bases). Germline values: CDR1 MNHEY, CDR2 SMNVEV (reference sequence). The germline V and J ends were trimmed by 2 bases and 0 bases, with 11 bases remaining between them. The CDR3 loop spans 16 amino acids. CDR3 in DNA: TGTGCCAGCAGTTTACTAGGGGACTATAGCAATCAGCCCCAGCATTTT. It encodes CASSLLGDYSNQPQHF.

A single count supports this clone. This chain uses TRBV6-6 with TRBJ1-5; a possible D gene is TRBD1 (6 bases). CDR1 is MNHNY, CDR2 SVGAGI, per germline (reference sequence). Between the trimmed V and J ends, which lost 6 bases and 7 bases, there was a span of 19 bases. This CDR3 is built from 15 residues. In DNA form, the CDR3 reads TGTGCCAGCAGCCCTAGGGGGATGGGGGACCAGCCCCAGCATTTT. Amino acids: CASSPRGMGDQPQHF.

The V gene is TRBV19, the J gene TRBJ2-6; D uncertain. In germline, CDR1 is LNHDA, CDR2 SQIVND (reference sequence). V was clipped by 3 bases and J by 0 bases, with 6 bases between them. The length of the CDR3 is 15 residues. CDR3 amino acids: CASSMSVSGANVLTF. In DNA form, the CDR3 reads TGTGCCAGTAGTATGAGTGTCTCTGGGGCCAACGTCCTGACTTTC.

In this sample, this clone turned up a few times. The chain uses TRBV5-6 and TRBJ1-4; the D gene is possibly TRBD1 (5 bases). CDR3 length: 14 residues. Per germline, CDR1 SGHDT and CDR2 YYEEEE. Trimming stripped 4 bases from V and 8 bases from J, with 15 bases between. Here the CDR3 DNA reads TGTGCCAGCAGCGTGCAGCCAGAGGGGGAAAAACTGTTTTTT. It is translated as CASSVQPEGEKLFF.

The chain combines TRBV10-3 with TRBJ1-5, with D possibly matching TRBD1 (6 bases). The V end lost 10 bases, the J end lost 2 bases, and 15 bases lay between the germline ends. CDR1 is ENHRY and CDR2 is SYGVKD in the germline V gene. This CDR3 has 14 amino acids. CDR3 sequence (DNA): TGTGCCACCGCTTTTGGACAGCGCAATCAGCCCCAGCATTTT. The encoded protein is CATAFGQRNQPQHF.

The chain has TRBV7-2 and TRBJ1-5; 7 bases are shared with TRBD1. Germline V gene lookup returns CDR1 SGHTA and CDR2 FQGNSA. The CDR3 is 13 residues long. V gave up 4 bases and J gave up 9 bases; unmatched junction bases: 6. The CDR3: CASSSRQGGPQHF. Written as DNA, the CDR3 is TGTGCCAGCAGCTCCAGACAGGGAGGGCCCCAGCATTTT. Full variable domain (missing parts from reference TRBV7-2 and TRBJ1-5): GAGVSQSPSNKVTEKGKDVELRCDPISGHTALYWYRQSLGQGLEFLIYFQGNSAPDKSGLPSDRFSAERTGGSVSTLTIQRTQQEDSAVYLCASSSRQGGPQHFGDGTRLSIL.

The gene calls are TRBV27 and TRBJ2-1, with D uncertain. The germline CDR1 and CDR2 sequences are MNHEY and SMNVEV (reference sequence). The V and J ends lost 2 bases and 1 base respectively, with 3 bases between them. This CDR3 spans 13 amino acids. CDR3 residues: CASSLGSYNEQFF. In nucleotides, the CDR3 is TGTGCCAGCAGTTTAGGGTCCTACAATGAGCAGTTCTTC.

Remarks on this clone: Other nucleotide sequences in the sample specify the same CDR3. The J gene is TRBJ2-3, the V gene TRBV18, with 8 bases matching TRBD2. Germline loops: CDR1 KGHSH, CDR2 LQKENI. The V segment lost 3 bases and the J segment 0 bases; nucleotides outside the gene matches: 2. The CDR3 has 15 residues. CDR3 coding DNA: TGTGCCAGCTCACCTACTAGCGGCAGCACAGATACGCAGTATTTT. Translated: CASSPTSGSTDTQYF.

The chain couples TRBV11-2 to TRBJ2-5; D is uncertain. The V gene lost 1 base and the J gene lost 5 bases, with 14 bases spanning the gap. CDR3 length equals 15 residues. The germline V gene has CDR1 SGHAT and CDR2 FQNNGV. The CDR3, as DNA: TGTGCCAGCAGCTTAGTGAGAGGACCCCTGGAGACCCAGTACTTC. It is translated as CASSLVRGPLETQYF.

The chain employs TRBV5-4 and TRBJ2-4; D unclear. Germline V gene data show CDR1 as SGHNT and CDR2 as YYREEE (reference sequence). V was trimmed by 2 bases and J by 9 bases, leaving 12 bases between them. The CDR3 sequence is 13 residues long. The CDR3 bases are TGTGCCAGCAGCTTCCGACCAGAAAGCATTCAGTACTTC. It specifies CASSFRPESIQYF.

The chain carries TRBV5-1 and TRBJ1-2; 10 nucleotides align to TRBD1. The J segment lost 2 bases and the V segment lost 5 bases, leaving 6 bases of the junction unmatched. CDR3 size: 15 residues. Germline V lookup: CDR1 SGHRS, CDR2 YFSETQ. The CDR3 spells CASRDGTGENYGYTF. CDR3 in DNA: TGCGCCAGCAGAGATGGGACAGGGGAGAACTATGGCTACACCTTC.

V and J are TRBV6-5 and TRBJ1-4; D is ambiguous. Germline CDR1 and CDR2: MNHEY and SVGAGI. With 0 bases removed from V and 2 bases from J, the gap between germline ends came to 7 bases. The CDR3 loop spans 15 amino acids. The CDR3 loop reads CASSYSKGTNEKLFF. As DNA, the CDR3 is TGTGCCAGCAGTTACTCGAAGGGTACTAATGAAAAACTGTTTTTT.

The genes are TRBV5-4 and TRBJ2-2; no reliable D call. CDR1 is SGHNT and CDR2 is YYREEE in the germline V gene (reference sequence). The V end lost 0 bases, the J end lost 4 bases, and 13 bases lay between the germline ends. This CDR3 is 16 amino acids long. The CDR3 is CASSLGRPPGTGELFF. CDR3 in DNA: TGTGCCAGCAGCTTGGGCAGGCCTCCGGGCACCGGGGAGCTGTTTTTT.

The V gene is TRBV27, the J gene TRBJ2-7, with D possibly called TRBD1 or TRBD2 (5 bases each). The CDR3 has 12 amino acids. Germline values: CDR1 MNHEY, CDR2 SMNVEV (reference sequence). In nucleotides, the CDR3 is TGTGCGACCGGGACCCCCGGCTACGAGCAGTACTTC. Its protein is CATGTPGYEQYF.

This sequence joins TRBV11-2 and TRBJ1-3; 7 nucleotides match TRBD1. This CDR3 is built from 15 residues. The germline V gene has CDR1 SGHAT and CDR2 FQNNGV. V shed 2 bases, J shed 8 bases, and the junction held 9 bases outside the gene matches. Here the CDR3 DNA reads TGTGCCAGCAGCTTAACAGGGGAGCTGGGAGACACCATATATTTT. This encodes CASSLTGELGDTIYF.